The present entry profiles one T cell receptor (beta chain) with its context. This clone may be a read error of a much larger clone one base away. Scientists recovered RNA and DNA together from around 18-30 mg of unsorted bulk tissue. Every tumor sample held more than 80% viable tumor cells. The input was approximately 500 ng total RNA; TCR beta cDNA was made from it with a constant-region primer. Libraries for TCR beta were built through three nested multiplex PCR rounds, which together made up a slightly modified ARM-PCR procedure. TCRdb itself ran the multiplex PCR reads through MiXCR, one entry per CDR3 protein. The data hold roughly 120,000 distinct CDR3 sequences, with roughly three fifths observed a single time. The sample originates from a study of tumor-infiltrating lymphocytes in primary liver carcinoma. Study summary: Samples returned roughly 3.5 to 7.5 million productive TCRbeta reads each. Read depth did not differ significantly between tissue types.

The clonotype was recovered from a woman aged 60-75 years with primary liver carcinoma and hepatitis B virus infection. Sequencing was performed on liver tumor tissue from sampling region 1. This sample's subset: tumor region T1, superior pole.

The DNA of the CDR3 is TGTGCCTCTTGGTTGGCGGGAGCGAGGAGTGAGCAGTTCTTC. Translated, it gives CASWLAGARSEQFF. The rearrangement uses TRBV12-3 or TRBV12-4 and TRBJ2-1; 7 nucleotides agree with TRBD2. The CDR3 runs 14 residues. Trimming cost V 11 bases and J 9 bases; bases outside gene matches: 16.